The text below deals with one TCR beta chain. It has no known antigen specificity. This may come from a read error, since a much larger clone is one base off. Libraries came from PCR. TCRdb lists the instrument as Illumina HiSeq 2500. Molecular barcoding was employed in the preparation of TCR libraries, with unique molecular identifiers being used to normalize TCRbeta repertoire quantification. TCRdb itself trimmed the public reads at Q25 with fastp, ran MiXCR and retained productive beta chains. Identical CDR3 proteins give one entry, which carries the most common genes and DNA. This sample holds approximately 800,000 distinct CDR3 sequences; approximately 15% were observed only once. The ten most abundant clones make up roughly 4.8% of the sample. The data stem from a study of T-cell reconstitution after alpha-beta-depleted transplantation in children (TCRdb year 2016). Describing the broader study: Using TCR repertoire profiling, the study followed T-cell immune reconstitution in a quantitative way in children after TCRalphabeta/CD19-depleted allogeneic hematopoietic cell transplantation. Study-wide findings and limitations: About two months after transplant, the apparently early recovery of alphabetaT-cell counts reportedly depended on just several hundred clones that had expanded rapidly and came from non-depleted graft cells. Over subsequent months, a decline in hyperexpanded clone frequencies was noted, and after one year, T-cell counts and TCRbeta diversity were mostly ascribed to newly produced T cells. The high TCRbeta diversity at day 60 in some patients was ascribed to recipient T cells and intrathymic progenitors that had survived conditioning.

CDR1 and CDR2, looked up from the germline V gene, are SGHRS and YFSETQ. A distance of 4 bases separates the germline ends of V and J, which lose 0 bases and 4 bases respectively. Taken from cysteine to phenylalanine, the CDR3 has 12 residues. The sequence is cut down to CDR3 DNA, 36 bases in frame from base 1. The sample's treatment or condition label, in plain terms: allogeneic hematopoietic cell transplantation with graft depleted of TCRalphabeta T cells and CD19 B cells. TCRalphabeta/CD19-depleted allogeneic hematopoietic cell grafts were given to the transplant recipients, all of whom were children.

The chain was built from TRBV5-1 and TRBJ1-2; the D gene assignment is ambiguous. The sequences come from PBMCs, mostly from graft donor cells, collected 360 days after TCRalphabeta/CD19-depleted stem cell transplant. The sequence derives from a male patient between 5 and 17 years old who had a stem cell transplant for acute lymphoblastic leukemia, so the T cells may come from the graft donor. The bases are TGCGCCAGCAGCTTGGAGGCCTATGGCTACACCTTC. It specifies CASSLEAYGYTF.